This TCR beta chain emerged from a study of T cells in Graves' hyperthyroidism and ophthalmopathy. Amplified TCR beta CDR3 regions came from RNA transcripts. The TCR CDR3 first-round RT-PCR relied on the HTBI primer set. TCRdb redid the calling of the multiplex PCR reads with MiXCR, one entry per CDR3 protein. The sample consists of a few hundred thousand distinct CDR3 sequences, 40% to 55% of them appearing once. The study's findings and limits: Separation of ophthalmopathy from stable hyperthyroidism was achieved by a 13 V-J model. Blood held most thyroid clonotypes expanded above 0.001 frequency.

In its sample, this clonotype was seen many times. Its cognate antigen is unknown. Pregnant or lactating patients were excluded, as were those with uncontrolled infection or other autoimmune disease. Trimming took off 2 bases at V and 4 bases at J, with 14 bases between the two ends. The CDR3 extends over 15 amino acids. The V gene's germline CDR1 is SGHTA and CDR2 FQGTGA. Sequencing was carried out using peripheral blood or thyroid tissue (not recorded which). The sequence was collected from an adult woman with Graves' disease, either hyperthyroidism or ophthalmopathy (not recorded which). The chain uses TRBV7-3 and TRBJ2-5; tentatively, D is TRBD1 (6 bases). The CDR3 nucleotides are TGTGCCAGCAGCTTAGGGCAGGGGTGGAGAGAGACCCAGTACTTC. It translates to CASSLGQGWRETQYF.